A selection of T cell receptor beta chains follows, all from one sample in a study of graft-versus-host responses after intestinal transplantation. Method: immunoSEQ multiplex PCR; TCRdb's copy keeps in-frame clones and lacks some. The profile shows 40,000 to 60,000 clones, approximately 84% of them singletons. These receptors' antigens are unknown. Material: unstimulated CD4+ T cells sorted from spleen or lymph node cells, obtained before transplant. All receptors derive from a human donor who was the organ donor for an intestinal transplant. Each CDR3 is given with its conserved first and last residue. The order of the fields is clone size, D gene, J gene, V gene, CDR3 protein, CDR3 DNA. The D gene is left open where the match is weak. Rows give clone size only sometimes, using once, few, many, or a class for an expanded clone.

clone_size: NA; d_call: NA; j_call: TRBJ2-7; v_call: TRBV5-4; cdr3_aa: CASSLGGPYEQYF; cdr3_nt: TGTGCCAGCAGCTTGGGGGGTCCGTACGAGCAGTACTTC
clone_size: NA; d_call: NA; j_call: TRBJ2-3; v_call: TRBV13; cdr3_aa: CASSLAHTQYF; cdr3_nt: TGTGCCAGCAGCTTAGCTCATACGCAGTATTTT
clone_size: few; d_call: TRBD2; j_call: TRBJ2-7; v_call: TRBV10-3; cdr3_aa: CAVYGTSLHEQYF; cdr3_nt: TGTGCCGTCTACGGGACTAGCCTTCACGAGCAGTACTTC
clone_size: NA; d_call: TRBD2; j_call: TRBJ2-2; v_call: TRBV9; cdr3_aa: CASSPTSGGANTGELFF; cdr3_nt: TGTGCCAGCAGCCCGACTAGCGGGGGGGCGAACACCGGGGAGCTGTTTTTT
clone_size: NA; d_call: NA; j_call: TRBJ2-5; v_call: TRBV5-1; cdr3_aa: CASSLGMQETQYF; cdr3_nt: TGCGCCAGCAGCTTGGGGATGCAAGAGACCCAGTACTTC
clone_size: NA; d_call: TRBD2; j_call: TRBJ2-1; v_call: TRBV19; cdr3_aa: CASTPGLGPAEQFF; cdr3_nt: TGTGCCAGTACTCCGGGACTAGGACCCGCAGAGCAGTTCTTC
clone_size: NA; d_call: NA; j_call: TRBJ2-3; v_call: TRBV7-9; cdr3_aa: CASSFGQFSTDTQYF; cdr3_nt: TGTGCCAGCAGCTTTGGACAGTTCAGCACAGATACGCAGTATTTT
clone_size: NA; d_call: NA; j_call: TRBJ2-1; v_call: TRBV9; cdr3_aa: CASSPGANEQFF; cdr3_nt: TGTGCCAGCAGCCCAGGGGCCAATGAGCAGTTCTTC
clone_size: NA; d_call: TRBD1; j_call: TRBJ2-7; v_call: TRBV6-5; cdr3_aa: CASSYSRDSAYEQYF; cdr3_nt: TGTGCCAGCAGTTACTCCAGGGACAGCGCCTACGAGCAGTACTTC
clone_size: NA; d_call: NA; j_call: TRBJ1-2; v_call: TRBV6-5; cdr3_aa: CASSYSGFGGYTF; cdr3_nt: TGTGCCAGCAGTTACTCCGGGTTTGGTGGCTACACCTTC
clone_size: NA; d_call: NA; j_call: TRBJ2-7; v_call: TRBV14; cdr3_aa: CASSQGRLAYEQYF; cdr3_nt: TGTGCCAGCAGCCAGGGCAGGCTAGCCTACGAGCAGTACTTC
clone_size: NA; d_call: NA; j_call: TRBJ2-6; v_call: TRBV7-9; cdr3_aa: CASSQVRAGYSGANVLTF; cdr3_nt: TGTGCCAGCAGCCAGGTCAGGGCAGGCTACTCTGGGGCCAACGTCCTGACTTTC
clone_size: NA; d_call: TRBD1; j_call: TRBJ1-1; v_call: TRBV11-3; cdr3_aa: CASRLTGWDTEAFF; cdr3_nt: TGTGCCAGCAGATTGACAGGGTGGGACACTGAAGCTTTCTTT
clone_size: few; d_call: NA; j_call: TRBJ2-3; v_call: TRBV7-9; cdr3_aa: CASSLQGTDTQYF; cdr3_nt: TGTGCCAGCAGCTTACAGGGCACAGATACGCAGTATTTT
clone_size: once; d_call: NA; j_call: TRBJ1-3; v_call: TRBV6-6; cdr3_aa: CASSFSLTGSGNTIYF; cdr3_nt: TGTGCCAGCAGCTTTAGTTTAACAGGGTCTGGAAACACCATATATTTT
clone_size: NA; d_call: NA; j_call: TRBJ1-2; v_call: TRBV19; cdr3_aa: CASSIERTYGYTF; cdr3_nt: TGTGCCAGTAGTATTGAGCGAACCTATGGCTACACCTTC
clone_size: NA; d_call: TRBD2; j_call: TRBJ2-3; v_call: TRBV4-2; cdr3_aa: CASSQDLRLAGGRDTQYF; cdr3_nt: TGTGCCAGCAGCCAAGATTTAAGGCTAGCGGGAGGGAGAGATACGCAGTATTTT
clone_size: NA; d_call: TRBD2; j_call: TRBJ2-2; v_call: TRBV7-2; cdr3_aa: CASSPTSGGAGELFF; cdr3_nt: TGTGCCAGCAGCCCCACTAGCGGGGGGGCCGGGGAGCTGTTTTTT
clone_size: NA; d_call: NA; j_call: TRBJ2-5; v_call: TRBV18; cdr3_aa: CASSPRLQETQYF; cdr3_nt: TGTGCCAGCTCACCAAGGCTCCAAGAGACCCAGTACTTC
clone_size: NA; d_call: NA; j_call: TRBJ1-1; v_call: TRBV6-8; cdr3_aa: CASSYSISGEDTEAFF; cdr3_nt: TGTGCCAGCAGTTACTCGATTTCGGGGGAGGACACTGAAGCTTTCTTT
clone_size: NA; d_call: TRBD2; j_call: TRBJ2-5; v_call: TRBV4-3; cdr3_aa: CASSQVGLAGRETQYF; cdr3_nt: TGCGCCAGCAGCCAAGTAGGTCTAGCGGGGCGAGAGACCCAGTACTTC
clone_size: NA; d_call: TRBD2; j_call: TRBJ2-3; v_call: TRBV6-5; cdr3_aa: CASNRLAGVTDTQYF; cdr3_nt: TGTGCCAGCAATCGACTAGCGGGGGTGACAGATACGCAGTATTTT
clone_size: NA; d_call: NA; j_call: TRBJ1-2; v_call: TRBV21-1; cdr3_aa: CASSKGGTGKDYGYTF; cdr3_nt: TGTGCCAGCAGCAAGGGAGGGACAGGGAAGGACTATGGCTACACCTTC
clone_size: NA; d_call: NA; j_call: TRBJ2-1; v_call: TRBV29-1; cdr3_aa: CSVEVQARDNEQFF; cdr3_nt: TGCAGCGTTGAAGTACAGGCGAGGGACAATGAGCAGTTCTTC
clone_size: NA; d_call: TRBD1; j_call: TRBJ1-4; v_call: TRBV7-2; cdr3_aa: CASSPDRGNEKLFF; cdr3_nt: TGTGCCAGCAGCCCGGACAGGGGGAATGAAAAACTGTTTTTT
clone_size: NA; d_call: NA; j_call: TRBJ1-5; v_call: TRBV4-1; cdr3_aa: CASSQERRVPQPQHF; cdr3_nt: TGCGCCAGCAGCCAAGAAAGGAGGGTTCCCCAGCCCCAGCATTTT
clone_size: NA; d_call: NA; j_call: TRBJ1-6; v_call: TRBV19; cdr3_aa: CASSTSRGGGSPLHF; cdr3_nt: TGTGCCAGTAGTACCTCGCGGGGAGGGGGTTCACCCCTCCACTTT
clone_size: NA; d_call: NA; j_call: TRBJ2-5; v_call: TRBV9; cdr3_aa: CASSVGITAQETQYF; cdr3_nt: TGTGCCAGCAGCGTAGGGATAACGGCCCAGGAGACCCAGTACTTC
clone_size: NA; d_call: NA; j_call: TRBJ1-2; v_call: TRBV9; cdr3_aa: CASTKNYGYTF; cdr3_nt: TGTGCCAGCACAAAAAACTATGGCTACACCTTC
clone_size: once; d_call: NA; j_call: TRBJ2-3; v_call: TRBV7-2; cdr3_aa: CASSLLTSTDTQYF; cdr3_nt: TGTGCCAGCAGCTTATTGACTAGCACAGATACGCAGTATTTT
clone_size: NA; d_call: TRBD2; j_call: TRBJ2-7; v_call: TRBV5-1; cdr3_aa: CASSLGLAGADYEQYF; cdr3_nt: TGCGCCAGCAGCCTGGGACTAGCGGGGGCCGACTACGAGCAGTACTTC
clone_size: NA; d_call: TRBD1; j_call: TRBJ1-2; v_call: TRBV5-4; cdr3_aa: CASSSGTGSYGYTF; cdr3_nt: TGTGCCAGCAGCTCCGGGACAGGGAGCTATGGCTACACCTTC
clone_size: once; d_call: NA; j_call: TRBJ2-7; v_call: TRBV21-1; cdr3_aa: CASSPNEIRPGQGAFEQYF; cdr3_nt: TGTGCCAGCAGCCCTAATGAGATTAGACCGGGACAGGGGGCGTTCGAGCAGTACTTC
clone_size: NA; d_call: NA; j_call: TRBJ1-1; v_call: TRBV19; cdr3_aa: CASSAEGWGTEAFF; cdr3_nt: TGTGCCAGTAGTGCCGAGGGGTGGGGGACTGAAGCTTTCTTT
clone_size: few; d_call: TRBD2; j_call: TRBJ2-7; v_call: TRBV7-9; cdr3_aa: CASSFGLAGVGPYEQYF; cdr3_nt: TGTGCCAGCAGCTTCGGACTAGCGGGAGTGGGGCCTTACGAGCAGTACTTC
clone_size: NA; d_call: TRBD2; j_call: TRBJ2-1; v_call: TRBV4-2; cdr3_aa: CASRLAGAIEQFF; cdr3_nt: TGTGCCAGCAGGCTAGCGGGAGCGATTGAGCAGTTCTTC
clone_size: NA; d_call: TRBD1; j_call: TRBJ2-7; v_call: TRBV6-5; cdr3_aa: CASSRGTGPYEQYF; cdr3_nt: TGTGCCAGCAGCCGGGGGACAGGCCCCTACGAGCAGTACTTC
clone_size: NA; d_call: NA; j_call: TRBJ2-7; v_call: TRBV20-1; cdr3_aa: CSASQGYEQYF; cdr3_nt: TGCAGTGCTAGTCAGGGCTACGAGCAGTACTTC
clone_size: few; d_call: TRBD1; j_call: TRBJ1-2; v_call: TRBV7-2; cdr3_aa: CASGRYGTGGRGYTF; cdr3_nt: TGTGCCAGCGGGAGATACGGGACAGGGGGAAGGGGCTACACCTTC
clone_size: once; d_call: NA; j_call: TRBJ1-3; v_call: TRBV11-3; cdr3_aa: CASSQGGIGNTIYF; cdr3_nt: TGTGCCAGCAGCCAAGGAGGCATTGGAAACACCATATATTTT
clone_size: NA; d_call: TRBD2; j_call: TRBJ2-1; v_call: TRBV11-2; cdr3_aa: CASSSGLAGGNEQFF; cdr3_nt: TGTGCCAGCAGCTCAGGACTAGCGGGGGGTAATGAGCAGTTCTTC